The source of this T cell receptor beta chain is a study of T cell responses to AZD1222 COVID-19 vaccine. Germline-derived CDR1 and CDR2 are LGHNA and YNFKEQ. V was pared by 4 bases and J by 6 bases, with 13 bases between. This CDR3 spans 14 amino acids. The assay was immunoSEQ multiplex PCR, and TCRdb's table has in-frame clones only and misses some. The table includes some 100,000 clones, approximately 90% detected once. The receptor was isolated from an adult in good health. The specimen comprised peripheral blood, sampled on day 0 of AZD1222 vaccination. The chain has TRBV4-2 and TRBJ2-1; D is ambiguous. The CDR3 sequence: CASSPMTRINEQFF. CDR3 nucleotide sequence: TGTGCCAGCAGCCCAATGACTCGGATCAATGAGCAGTTCTTC.